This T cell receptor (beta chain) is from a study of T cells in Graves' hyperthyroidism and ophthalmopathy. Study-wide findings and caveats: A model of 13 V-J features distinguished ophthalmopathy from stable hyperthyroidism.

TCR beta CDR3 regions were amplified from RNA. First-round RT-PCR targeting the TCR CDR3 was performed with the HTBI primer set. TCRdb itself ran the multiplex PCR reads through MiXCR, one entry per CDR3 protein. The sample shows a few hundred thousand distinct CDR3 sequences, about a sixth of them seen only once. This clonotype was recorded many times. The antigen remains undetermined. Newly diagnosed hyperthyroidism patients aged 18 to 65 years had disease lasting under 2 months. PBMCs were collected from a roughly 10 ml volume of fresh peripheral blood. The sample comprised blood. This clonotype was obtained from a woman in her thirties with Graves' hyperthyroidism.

The CDR3 DNA is TGTGCCAGCAGCGCACAGGGGGGTTCGAACACTGAAGCTTTCTTT. Protein: CASSAQGGSNTEAFF. The V call is TRBV9, the J call TRBJ1-1, with 8 bases fitting TRBD1. J gave up 1 base and V 3 bases, and 5 bases lay outside the gene matches. Per germline, CDR1 SGDLS and CDR2 YYNGEE. There are 15 residues in the CDR3.